Described below is a single TCR beta chain sequence and its context. The sample originates from a study of cytomegalovirus exposure and HLA in healthy donors. Germline values: CDR1 MNHEY, CDR2 SMNVEV (reference sequence). Trimming cost V 5 bases and J 0 bases; bases outside gene matches: 4. This CDR3 comprises 14 residues. PCR was performed using 60 Vbeta and 13 Jbeta primers. The method was immunoSEQ multiplex PCR; TCRdb's version includes in-frame clones alone and lacks a portion of them. Of about 180,000 clones listed, around 77% are singletons. The rearrangement links TRBV27 to TRBJ2-7; 7 nucleotides line up with TRBD1. Sequencing was carried out using PBMCs. This sequence originates from a man aged 60-69 years in good health and CMV-seronegative. The CDR3: CASSMTGLSYEQYF. The DNA of the CDR3 is TGTGCCAGCAGTATGACAGGGCTCTCCTACGAGCAGTACTTC.